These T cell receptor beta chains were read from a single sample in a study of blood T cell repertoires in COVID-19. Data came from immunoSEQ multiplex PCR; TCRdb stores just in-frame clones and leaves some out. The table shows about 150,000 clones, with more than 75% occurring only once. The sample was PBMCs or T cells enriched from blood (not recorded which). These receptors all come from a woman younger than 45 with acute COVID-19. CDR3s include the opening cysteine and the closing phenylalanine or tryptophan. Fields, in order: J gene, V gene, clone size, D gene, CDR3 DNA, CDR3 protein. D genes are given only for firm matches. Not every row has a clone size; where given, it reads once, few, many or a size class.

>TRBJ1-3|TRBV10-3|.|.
TGTGCCATCAGTTCCCTCCTAGACGGCGTCTCTGGAAACACCATATATTTT
CAISSLLDGVSGNTIYF
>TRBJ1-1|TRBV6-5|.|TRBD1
TGTGCCAGCAGTTACTCCGGACAGGGGGCCACTGAAGCTTTCTTT
CASSYSGQGATEAFF
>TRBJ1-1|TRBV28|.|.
TGTGCCAGCAGTGCAGGGAACACTGAAGCTTTCTTT
CASSAGNTEAFF
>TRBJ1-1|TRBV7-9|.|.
TGTGCCAGTCAACAGGGAGGGACTGAAGCTTTCTTT
CASQQGGTEAFF
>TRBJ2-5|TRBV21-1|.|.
TGTGCCAGCAGCGGTGACAGGGGCAAGGAAGAGACCCAGTACTTC
CASSGDRGKEETQYF
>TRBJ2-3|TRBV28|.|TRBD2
TGTGCCAGCAGGACTAGCGGGAGTTCAGATACGCAGTATTTT
CASRTSGSSDTQYF
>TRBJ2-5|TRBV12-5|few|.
TGTGCTAGTGGTTTGGTACCCGATGGTGTAGGAGGGTCGGAGACCCAGTACTTC
CASGLVPDGVGGSETQYF
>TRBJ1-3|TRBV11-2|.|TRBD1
TGTGCCAGCAGCTTAGATCAAGACAGGGCTAGAAACACCATATATTTT
CASSLDQDRARNTIYF
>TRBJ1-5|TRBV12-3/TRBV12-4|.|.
TGTGCCAGCAGTTTATCGACTGTGGCCCAGCATTTT
CASSLSTVAQHF
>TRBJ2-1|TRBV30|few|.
TGTGCCTGGAGTCCATACAGGACGGTTAATGAGCAGTTCTTC
CAWSPYRTVNEQFF
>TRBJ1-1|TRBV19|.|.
TGTGCCAGTATCCAGTCGGGTGAAGCTTTCTTT
CASIQSGEAFF
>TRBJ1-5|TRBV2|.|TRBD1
TGTGCCAGCAGTGCCACAGGGGAAAGTCAGCCCCAGCATTTT
CASSATGESQPQHF
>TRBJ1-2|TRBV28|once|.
TGTGCCAGCAGTGCACAGGATCCCTATGGCTACACCTTC
CASSAQDPYGYTF
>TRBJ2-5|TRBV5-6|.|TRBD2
TGTGCCAGCAGCTTGGTCGGGAGGGGAAAGGAGACCCAGTACTTC
CASSLVGRGKETQYF
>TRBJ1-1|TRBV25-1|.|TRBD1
TGTGCCAGCAGTGCCAATATTGGGGACAGGGGCACTGAAGCTTTCTTT
CASSANIGDRGTEAFF
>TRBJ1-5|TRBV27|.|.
TGTGCCAGCAGTTTCGGAGATAGCAATCAGCCCCAGCATTTT
CASSFGDSNQPQHF
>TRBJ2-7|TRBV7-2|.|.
TGTGCCAGCAGCTTATCTACTAGTATACACTACGAGCAGTACTTC
CASSLSTSIHYEQYF
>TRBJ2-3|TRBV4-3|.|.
TGCGCCAGCAGCCAGACGTATGGAGTTACAGATACGCAGTATTTT
CASSQTYGVTDTQYF
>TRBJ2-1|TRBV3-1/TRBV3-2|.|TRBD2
TGTGCCAGCAGCCTCCCTTTGGGGGGGGAGGAGAGCAATGAGCAGTTCTTC
CASSLPLGGEESNEQFF
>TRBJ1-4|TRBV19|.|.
TGTGCCAGTAGGTACGGGAGTCATGAAAAACTGTTTTTT
CASRYGSHEKLFF
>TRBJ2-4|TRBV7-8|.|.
TGTGCCAGCAGCGTAAAGGGGGCGGGGCTCCTAGCCAAAAACATTCAGTACTTC
CASSVKGAGLLAKNIQYF
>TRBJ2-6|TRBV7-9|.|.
TGTGCCAGCAGCTTATATGTCGTCCCCTACGTCCTGACTTTC
CASSLYVVPYVLTF
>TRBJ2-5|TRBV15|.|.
TGTGCCACCAGCAATAACAGGGGAGGAACGTGGGAGACCCAGTACTTC
CATSNNRGGTWETQYF
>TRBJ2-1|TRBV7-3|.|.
TGTGCCAGCAGCTTAATAGCGAGTAGCGCGTTATCCTACAATGAGCAGTTCTTC
CASSLIASSALSYNEQFF
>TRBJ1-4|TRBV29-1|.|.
TGCAGCGTTGCAGGGCTCGTTAATGAAAAACTGTTTTTT
CSVAGLVNEKLFF
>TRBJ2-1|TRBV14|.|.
TGTGCCAGCAGCCAAGATTGGACCAGGGAAGGCAATGAGCAGTTCTTC
CASSQDWTREGNEQFF
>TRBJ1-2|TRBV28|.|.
TGTGCCAGCACAAACAGGGAATATGGCTACACCTTC
CASTNREYGYTF
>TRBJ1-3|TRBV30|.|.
TGTGCCTGGAGTGTGCGGACAGTCCAACTCTCTGGAAACACCATATATTTT
CAWSVRTVQLSGNTIYF
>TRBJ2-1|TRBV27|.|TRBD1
TGTGCCAGCAGTTTTCGCCCCGCACCGACAGGGAATGAGCAGTTCTTC
CASSFRPAPTGNEQFF
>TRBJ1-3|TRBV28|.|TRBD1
TGTGCCAGCGAAGGACAGGGGAATAGACGGTCCGGAAACACCATATATTTT
CASEGQGNRRSGNTIYF
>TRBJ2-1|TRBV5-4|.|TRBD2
TGTGCCAGCAGCTCCCTGACTAGCGGGAGCAATGAGCAGTTCTTC
CASSSLTSGSNEQFF
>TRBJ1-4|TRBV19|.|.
TGTGCCAGTAGTATAGCAACAACTAATGAAAAACTGTTTTTT
CASSIATTNEKLFF
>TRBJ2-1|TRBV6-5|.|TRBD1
TGTGCCAGCAGTTACTCTAGACCAGACAGGGCAGCTGAGCAGTTCTTC
CASSYSRPDRAAEQFF
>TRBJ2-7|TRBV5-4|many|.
TGTGCCAGCAGCTTGGATTCGTCCCCTAACTACGAGCAGTACTTC
CASSLDSSPNYEQYF
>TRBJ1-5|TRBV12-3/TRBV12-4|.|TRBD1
TGTGCCAGCAGGCAGACAGGGTATCAGCCCCAGCATTTT
CASRQTGYQPQHF
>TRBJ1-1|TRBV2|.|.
TGTGCCAGAGGGACTGGAACTGAAGCTTTCTTT
CARGTGTEAFF
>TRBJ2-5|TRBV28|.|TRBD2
TGTGCCAGCAGACCTCAGGGACTAGCGGGAGTTCGGTCAGAGACCCAGTACTTC
CASRPQGLAGVRSETQYF
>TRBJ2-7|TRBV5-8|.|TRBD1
TGTGCCAGCAGCTTGTTCGCGGGACAGGGAACCTACGAGCAGTACTTC
CASSLFAGQGTYEQYF